These 16 T cell receptor beta chains share one sample of origin, sequenced in a study of OX40 agonist ivuxolimab in advanced cancers. Here immunoSEQ multiplex PCR was the method, and the copy in TCRdb shows in-frame clones only, minus some. The sample shows around 150,000 clones, around 94% of them seen only once. This sample comprised CD4+ or CD8+ T cells sorted from blood, obtained in a trial of the OX40 agonist ivuxolimab. These receptors all stem from an adult with an advanced solid tumor such as melanoma, head and neck, liver or kidney cancer.

This clone was observed once. This sequence joins TRBV7-7 and TRBJ2-2; no clear D. CDR1 and CDR2 from the germline V gene are SSHAT and FNYEAQ (reference sequence). The CDR3 sequence is 12 residues long. V shed 3 bases and J shed 4 bases, with 3 bases lying between them. CDR3 sequence: CASSFPTGELFF. CDR3 bases: TGTGCCAGCAGCTTTCCCACCGGGGAGCTGTTTTTT.

This clone was observed a single time. The J gene is TRBJ2-1, the V gene TRBV11-2; possible D gene TRBD2, 6 bases. The CDR3 is 12 residues long. V lost 1 base and J lost 12, with 10 bases in between. The germline V gene encodes CDR1 SGHAT and CDR2 FQNNGV. The CDR3 reads CASSLVEGAQFF. The DNA for the CDR3 is TGTGCCAGCAGCTTAGTGGAGGGTGCGCAGTTCTTC.

The rearrangement uses TRBV9 and TRBJ2-3; no definite D call. The CDR3 has 12 residues. The V gene lost 3 bases and the J gene lost 2 bases, with 4 bases spanning the gap. Germline values: CDR1 SGDLS, CDR2 YYNGEE. The CDR3 region has the DNA TGTGCCAGCAGCGCCCTCACAGATACGCAGTATTTT. Protein: CASSALTDTQYF.

J is TRBJ1-2 and V is TRBV9; no firm D call. Trimming left V 1 base short and J 6 bases short, with 10 bases between. CDR1 SGDLS and CDR2 YYNGEE come from the germline V gene. There are 13 residues in the CDR3. The CDR3 protein is CASSVSGSDGYTF. CDR3 bases: TGTGCCAGCAGCGTATCCGGTAGTGATGGCTACACCTTC.

The CDR3 loop is CASSPALGGQPQHF. The CDR3 nucleotides are TGTGCCAGCTCACCGGCGTTGGGAGGCCAGCCCCAGCATTTT. The genes are TRBV18 and TRBJ1-5; D not resolved. This CDR3 spans 14 amino acids. The germline V gene encodes CDR1 KGHSH and CDR2 LQKENI. V was shortened by 3 bases and J by 7 bases, with 13 bases between the two germline ends.

Details on this clone: The sample holds other DNA sequences that translate to the same CDR3. The V gene is TRBV9, the J gene TRBJ2-5; D remains unclear. CDR3 size: 13 residues. The germline gives CDR1 SGDLS, CDR2 YYNGEE. V was trimmed by 0 bases and J by 1 base, leaving 4 bases between them. The CDR3 region is CASSVGPQETQYF. The CDR3 nucleotides are TGTGCCAGCAGCGTAGGCCCCCAAGAGACCCAGTACTTC.

This clone has only one observation. This chain uses TRBV5-4 with TRBJ1-4; D possibly corresponds to TRBD1 (5 bases). In germline, CDR1 is SGHNT, CDR2 YYREEE (reference sequence). This CDR3 comprises 16 residues. V lost 0 bases, J lost 7 bases, and 16 bases lay in between. The CDR3 sequence is CASSLAQAQGREKLFF. The CDR3 DNA follows: TGTGCCAGCAGCTTGGCCCAGGCTCAGGGCCGTGAAAAACTGTTTTTT.

The chain couples TRBV9 to TRBJ2-3; 12 nucleotides line up with TRBD2. The CDR3 extends over 17 amino acids. After removal of 0 bases from V and 4 bases from J, the junction contained 6 bases not matched to a gene. Germline V gene data show CDR1 as SGDLS and CDR2 as YYNGEE. This chain's CDR3 is CASSVAPSGGAADTQYF. CDR3 coding DNA: TGTGCCAGCAGCGTAGCGCCTAGCGGGGGGGCGGCAGATACGCAGTATTTT.

The V gene is TRBV28, the J gene TRBJ2-3; TRBD1 matches 8 bases. Germline V lookup: CDR1 MDHEN, CDR2 SYDVKM. V shed 5 bases and J 3 bases; nucleotides not matched to a gene: 7. CDR3 length: 15 amino acids. The CDR3 loop is CASSRQGRGTDTQYF. DNA of the CDR3: TGTGCCAGCAGTCGACAGGGGCGTGGGACAGATACGCAGTATTTT.

This chain links TRBV27 with TRBJ1-1; D is uncertain. Per the germline V gene, CDR1 is MNHEY and CDR2 is SMNVEV (reference sequence). This CDR3 spans 15 amino acids. V lost 0 bases, J lost 4 bases, and 12 bases lay in between. CDR3 in amino acids: CASSLSPFLGTEAFF. DNA for the CDR3: TGTGCCAGCAGTTTATCCCCATTTCTGGGCACTGAAGCTTTCTTT.

CDR3: CASSLGLTGGVGSPLHF. CDR3 sequence (DNA): TGCGCCAGCAGCTTGGGCCTGACAGGAGGAGTGGGTTCACCCCTCCACTTT. The chain uses TRBV5-1 and TRBJ1-6; D may be TRBD1 (6 bases). Trimming removed 0 bases from V and 9 bases from J, with 19 bases in between. Germline V gene lookup returns CDR1 SGHRS and CDR2 YFSETQ. The CDR3 covers 17 residues.

The V call is TRBV6-6, the J call TRBJ1-1, with 7 bases identical to TRBD1. The germline CDR1 and CDR2 sequences are MNHNY and SVGAGI (reference sequence). Germline trimming cut 4 bases from V and 12 bases from J; bases unmatched to any gene: 11. This CDR3 contains 13 residues. This chain's CDR3 is CASSLGQRTRTFF. The CDR3 coding sequence is TGTGCCAGCAGTTTGGGACAGCGTACCAGGACTTTCTTT.

The gene calls are TRBV9 and TRBJ2-3; tentatively, D is TRBD2 (5 bases). Trimming removed 0 bases at V and 0 bases at J, with 14 bases between. The CDR3 is made up of 17 amino acids. Per germline, CDR1 SGDLS and CDR2 YYNGEE. The CDR3 DNA reads TGTGCCAGCAGCGTAGGCCGGGGATACCCCAGCACAGATACGCAGTATTTT. As protein: CASSVGRGYPSTDTQYF.

The rearrangement links TRBV6-5 to TRBJ2-1, with no clear D. The CDR3 is 13 amino acids. Deletions cut 6 bases from V and 0 bases from J, with 6 bases between. CDR1 is MNHEY and CDR2 is SVGAGI in the germline V gene. In nucleotides, the CDR3 is TGTGCCAGCAGGATTAGCTCCTACAATGAGCAGTTCTTC. Translated: CASRISSYNEQFF.

This chain connects TRBV5-1 to TRBJ1-1; perhaps TRBD1 as D (5 bases). From germline, CDR1 is SGHRS and CDR2 YFSETQ. This CDR3 has 14 residues. V shed 0 bases and J shed 5 bases, with 11 bases lying between them. For the CDR3, the DNA is TGCGCCAGCAGCTTGGTCGCAGGGCGTACTGAAGCTTTCTTT. This sequence encodes CASSLVAGRTEAFF. The full variable domain, with the rest looked up from reference TRBV5-1 and TRBJ1-1, is KAGVTQTPRYLIKTRGQQVTLSCSPISGHRSVSWYQQTPGQGLQFLFEYFSETQRNKGNFPGRFSGRQFSNSRSEMNVSTLELGDSALYLCASSLVAGRTEAFFGQGTRLTVV.

This clone came up once. The chain employs TRBV28 and TRBJ1-5; perhaps TRBD1 as D (5 bases). CDR1 is MDHEN, CDR2 SYDVKM, per germline. The CDR3 covers 15 residues. The V end was cut by 2 bases, the J end by 9 bases, with 17 bases between. Written as DNA, the CDR3 is TGTGCCAGCAGTTTAGTGGGGCCCACCCTACGGCCCCAGCATTTT. Protein: CASSLVGPTLRPQHF.